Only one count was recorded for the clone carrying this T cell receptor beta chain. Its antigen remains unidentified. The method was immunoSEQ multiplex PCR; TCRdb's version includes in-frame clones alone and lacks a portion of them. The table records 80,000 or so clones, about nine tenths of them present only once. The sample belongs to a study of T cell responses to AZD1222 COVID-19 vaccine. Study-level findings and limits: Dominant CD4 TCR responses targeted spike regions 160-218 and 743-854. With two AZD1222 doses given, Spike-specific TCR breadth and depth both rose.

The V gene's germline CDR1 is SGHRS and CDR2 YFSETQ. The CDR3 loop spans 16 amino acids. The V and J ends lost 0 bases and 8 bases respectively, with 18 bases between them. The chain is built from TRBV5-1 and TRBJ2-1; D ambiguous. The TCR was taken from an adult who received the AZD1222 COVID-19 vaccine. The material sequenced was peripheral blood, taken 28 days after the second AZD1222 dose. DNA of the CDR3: TGCGCCAGCAGCTTGGCGACCGCTCTAGGTGGGGATGAGCAGTTCTTC. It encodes CASSLATALGGDEQFF.